Included here is one T cell receptor beta chain sequence, with context. CDR1 is SGHAT and CDR2 is FQNNGV in the germline V gene. Trimming pared 0 bases from V and 2 bases from J, leaving 11 bases between. CDR3 length: 16 amino acids. These data originate in a study of T-cell memory formation after mild COVID-19. TCRdb fed the 5' RACE reads into MiXCR, producing one record per CDR3 protein. The table has approximately 180,000 distinct CDR3 sequences, approximately 16% seen once. This TCR came from an adult woman who had mild COVID-19 (a few samples of this study predate the infection). Cell type and time point are not known. The chain is built from TRBV11-2 and TRBJ1-3; no reliable D call. Material for sequencing was PBMCs or a T cell subset sorted from them (not recorded which). CDR3 in amino acids: CASSLEIWGTGNTIYF. The DNA of the CDR3 is TGTGCCAGCAGCTTAGAGATTTGGGGAACTGGAAACACCATATATTTT. The full variable domain, in which reference TRBV11-2 and TRBJ1-3 provide the parts outside the CDR3, is EAGVAQSPRYKIIEKRQSVAFWCNPISGHATLYWYQQILGQGPKLLIQFQNNGVVDDSQLPKDRFSAERLKGVDSTLKIQPAKLEDSAVYLCASSLEIWGTGNTIYFGEGSWLTVV.